The rows below give T cell receptor beta chains drawn from one sample of a study of graft-versus-host responses after intestinal transplantation. Data came from immunoSEQ multiplex PCR; TCRdb stores just in-frame clones and leaves some out. Among some 15,000 clones listed, roughly two thirds were seen once. The material sequenced was ileum tissue, taken just under 700 days after intestinal transplantation. The receptor set was obtained from a human patient who received an intestinal transplant, so some T cells may come from the graft donor. The CDR3 runs from the conserved cysteine through the conserved F or W. The D gene is left open where the match is weak. Size is stated for part of the rows, as once, few or many counts, or as a class when the clone is expanded.

TGTGCCACCAGCAGAGCACTTGAAAACGAGCAGTACTTC	CATSRALENEQYF	-	TRBJ2-7	-	TRBV15
TGCGCCAGCAGCCTGGGACAGTGGTGGCCCGGTGAGACCCAGTACTTC	CASSLGQWWPGETQYF	medium-sized	TRBJ2-5	TRBD1	TRBV4-3
TGTGCCACCAGCGTAAGCAATACGCAGTATTTT	CATSVSNTQYF	-	TRBJ2-3	-	TRBV15
TGCGCCAGCAGCCAAGGTGTAGACTCTGGGGCCAACGTCCTGACTTTC	CASSQGVDSGANVLTF	few	TRBJ2-6	-	TRBV4-3
TGTGCCAGCAGTGACGGACAGGGGGCCACAGATACGCAGTATTTT	CASSDGQGATDTQYF	-	TRBJ2-3	TRBD1	TRBV6-4
TGTGCCAGCAGCGGAGGACAGGGGGCTCTTGTGGACACTGAAGCTTTCTTT	CASSGGQGALVDTEAFF	medium-sized	TRBJ1-1	TRBD1	TRBV9
TGTGCCGTCGCAGGGGGCCCATTAGCCAAAAACATTCAGTACTTC	CAVAGGPLAKNIQYF	-	TRBJ2-4	-	TRBV21-1
TGTGCCAGCAGCCCGGGTGGGTGGAACACTGAAGCTTTCTTT	CASSPGGWNTEAFF	few	TRBJ1-1	-	TRBV7-2
TGTGCCAGCAGCTTAGACGGACAGGGGCCTCCCTACGAGCAGTACTTC	CASSLDGQGPPYEQYF	-	TRBJ2-7	TRBD1	TRBV7-9
TGCGCCAGCAGCCAAGTTCCGGCGGGGTCCTTCACAGATACGCAGTACTTT	CASSQVPAGSFTDTQYF	-	TRBJ2-3	-	TRBV4-1
TGTGCCAGCAGCGTCGGACAGGGGGGGACCTATGGCTACACCTTC	CASSVGQGGTYGYTF	-	TRBJ1-2	TRBD1	TRBV9
TGTGCCAGTAGTCCGGGACTAGCGACAGATACGCAGTATTTT	CASSPGLATDTQYF	-	TRBJ2-3	TRBD2	TRBV19
TGTGCCAGCAGTTACAGGTCAGGCCCCTATGGCTACACCTTC	CASSYRSGPYGYTF	-	TRBJ1-2	-	TRBV6-5
TGTGCCACCAGAGCAGGATTTGGTTCACCCCTCCACTTT	CATRAGFGSPLHF	-	TRBJ1-6	-	TRBV27
TGTGCCAGCAGTGGGGGGACTAGCGGGGGGGCCGATACGCAGTATTTT	CASSGGTSGGADTQYF	-	TRBJ2-3	TRBD2	TRBV6-1
TGTGCCAGCAGTTTATCCAGGGGGTACGAGGGCTACACCTTC	CASSLSRGYEGYTF	medium-sized	TRBJ1-2	TRBD1	TRBV27
TGTGCCAGCAGCTTAGAAGGACAATTCTCCTACAATGAGCAGTTCTTC	CASSLEGQFSYNEQFF	-	TRBJ2-1	-	TRBV7-2
TGTGCCAGCAGTAGACAGGGGTATTCCTACAATGAGCAGTTCTTC	CASSRQGYSYNEQFF	-	TRBJ2-1	TRBD1	TRBV6-5